The present entry profiles one TCR beta chain with its context. The table lists this clone with a count of one. Its antigen remains unidentified. No quality values exist for individual bases; no much larger clone is one base distant. Using the deep immunoSEQ assay, TCR CDR3 regions were amplified from genomic DNA by multiplex PCR. Extracted genomic DNA from each cell subset was spread evenly across all wells of several immunoSEQ 96-well plates, with each plate serving as a replicate. For sorted subsets, about 0.2 ug genomic DNA, equal to 25,000 to 35,000 T cell genomes, was loaded into each replicate PCR. Purified libraries were measured with a Qubit 3.0 fluorometer, size-checked on a Bioanalyzer 2100, and measured again with the KAPA Library Quantification kit. Every immunoSEQ 96-well plate was sequenced on a separate single-read 150-cycle Illumina NextSeq 550 flow cell. The study's processing was this. Because the immunoSEQ output included only junctional sequences and no quality scores, the filtering could not be the same as the filtering used for full-length reads. Sequences were annotated with PyIR, a Python wrapper for IgBLAST v1.9, using IMGT germline references to assign V/J genes and CDR3. Reads were filtered out if the reads had weak V/J assignments (E-value above 1e-6), no CDR3, stop codons, out-of-frame junctions, or ambiguous translated residues. V3J clonotypes were defined as sequences sharing an identical inferred V gene, J gene, and CDR3 amino acid sequence. Percentage overlap between repertoires was computed as shared unique clonotypes divided by the size of the smaller repertoire. Three approaches were used to assess repertoire richness: RTK rarefaction, the Chao1 estimator, and Recon v2.1 estimates of unobserved clonotypes. For all TCRbeta clonotypes obtained by the gDNA method from a handful of donors, generation probabilities were computed with OLGA. TCRdb mirrors the immuneACCESS table, restricted to in-frame sequences. Some clones are absent from its copies; in checked studies, under half trace to an unresolved V gene, and the reason for the others is unknown. The V and J calls and clone size are taken from that table; D and trimming were inferred from the DNA. Here the sample has nearly 1,000,000 clones; 70% to 85% occur a single time. The top ten clones comprise roughly 1.5% of the sample.

This entry belongs to a study of shared clonotypes between healthy human individuals (dated by TCRdb to about 2020). At the level of the whole study: The cohort comprised a couple of women and a few men aged 18 to 49 years. For each donor, CD4 naive and CD4 memory were each given three plates, CD8 naive was given two plates, and CD8 memory was given one plate. Blood TCR repertoires of four to six healthy adults were deeply sequenced to estimate repertoire size and the extent of clonotype sharing between individuals. To increase sequencing depth and limit assay-specific biases, TCR repertoire library preparation and sequencing were carried out by different laboratories using diverse techniques. Each donor's leukapheresis produced roughly between roughly 0.85 and 9.5 billion PBMCs. Findings and caveats that apply to the study as a whole: Even with the large sequencing depth, rarefaction of the sorted-subset datasets indicated that sequencing was incomplete. The small number of donors limited the genetic and exposure-history diversity represented. When a handful of donors were compared, the shared fraction of clonotypes was approximately 5% for naive CD4, about 4% for naive CD8, roughly 2.3% for memory CD4, and approximately 0.4% for memory CD8. Pairwise subsampling indicated that sequencing depth was expected to affect the degree of clonotype sharing among donors. Compared with non-shared clonotypes, clonotypes shared by all four sorted-subset donors had higher generation probabilities. Only blood was sampled, and tissue TCR repertoires likely differ from those in blood. Naive subsets generally had larger estimated clonotype richness than memory subsets.

The CDR3 has 14 amino acids, counting the end cysteine and phenylalanine. Of the read, only the CDR3 DNA is kept; its 42 bases are in frame from base 1. CDR1 and CDR2, looked up from the germline V gene (reference sequence), are SGHNT and YYREEE. V is clipped by 4 bases and J by 4 bases, and the sequence between their germline boundaries is 9 bases long. The donors were healthy, HIV-negative adults who had no recently reported acute infections or vaccinations. Only Caucasian adults living in Nashville, Tennessee, USA were represented among the donors. Magnetic negative selection was used to enrich CD4+ T cells, after which naive cells were positively selected on CD45RA and the negative fraction became the memory subset. After blood collection by leukapheresis, PBMCs were isolated using Ficoll-Histopaque density gradient centrifugation and then cryopreserved in the vapor phase of liquid nitrogen. Analytical flow cytometry was used to check the purity and quantity of every magnetically sorted T cell population. Genomic DNA was isolated from each sorted fraction and quantified by UV absorbance on a Nanodrop 2000c.

This sequence uses TRBV5-4 and TRBJ1-6, and the D gene may be TRBD1, 6 bases matching. The sequenced material came from memory CD4+ T cells sorted from blood. The sample's cell subset or site label is to be understood as: CD45RA-negative fraction. The receptor's source is a man younger than 35 in good health. CDR3 region: CASSSGQYNSPLHF. In nucleotides, the sequence is TGTGCCAGCAGCAGTGGACAGTATAATTCACCCCTCCACTTT.